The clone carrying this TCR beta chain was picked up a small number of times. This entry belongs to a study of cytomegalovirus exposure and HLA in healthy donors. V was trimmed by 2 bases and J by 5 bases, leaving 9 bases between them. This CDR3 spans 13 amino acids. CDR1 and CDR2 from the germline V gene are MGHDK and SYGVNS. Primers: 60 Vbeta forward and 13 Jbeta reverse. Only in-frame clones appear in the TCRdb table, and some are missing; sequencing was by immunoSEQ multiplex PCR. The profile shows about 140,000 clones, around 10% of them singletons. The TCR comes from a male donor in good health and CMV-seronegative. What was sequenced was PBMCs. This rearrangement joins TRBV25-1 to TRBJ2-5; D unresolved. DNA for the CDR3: TGTGCCAGCAGTGAAGCAGGTGGGGAGACCCAGTACTTC. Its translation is CASSEAGGETQYF.